The rows below give T cell receptor beta chains drawn from one sample of a study of shared clonotypes between healthy human individuals. Sequencing used immunoSEQ multiplex PCR; TCRdb keeps in-frame clones, though not all of them. The sample includes over a million clones, roughly 96% of them seen just once. Sequencing was performed on naive CD4+ T cells sorted from blood. The origin of the receptors is a man aged 30 to 45 in good health. Both conserved end residues are part of each CDR3. Each record gives: J gene, V gene, D gene, CDR3 protein, CDR3 DNA. The D gene is left open where the match is weak.

J gene: TRBJ2-3; V gene: TRBV10-1; D gene: TRBD1; CDR3 protein: CASSERQGTDTQYF; CDR3 DNA: TGCGCCAGCAGTGAGAGACAGGGAACAGATACGCAGTATTTT
J gene: TRBJ1-1; V gene: TRBV7-9; D gene: -; CDR3 protein: CASNPKTHENTEAFF; CDR3 DNA: TGTGCCAGCAACCCCAAGACACATGAGAACACTGAAGCTTTCTTT
J gene: TRBJ1-3; V gene: TRBV5-4; D gene: -; CDR3 protein: CASSVDSSSGNTIYF; CDR3 DNA: TGTGCCAGCAGCGTCGACAGCTCGTCCGGAAACACCATATATTTT
J gene: TRBJ2-7; V gene: TRBV9; D gene: -; CDR3 protein: CASSVGNRAGAYEQYF; CDR3 DNA: TGTGCCAGCAGCGTAGGGAATAGGGCAGGAGCCTACGAGCAGTACTTC
J gene: TRBJ2-7; V gene: TRBV9; D gene: -; CDR3 protein: CASSVGLGTAGSYEQYF; CDR3 DNA: TGTGCCAGCAGCGTAGGGTTAGGGACAGCGGGGTCCTACGAGCAGTACTTC
J gene: TRBJ2-2; V gene: TRBV4-3; D gene: -; CDR3 protein: CASSQDLVTGGPGELFF; CDR3 DNA: TGCGCCAGCAGCCAAGATTTGGTTACCGGGGGTCCCGGGGAGCTGTTTTTT
J gene: TRBJ2-2; V gene: TRBV7-9; D gene: TRBD1; CDR3 protein: CASSLMGTGVAGELFF; CDR3 DNA: TGTGCCAGCAGCTTAATGGGGACAGGGGTCGCCGGGGAGCTGTTTTTT
J gene: TRBJ2-2; V gene: TRBV19; D gene: -; CDR3 protein: CASSLQAGNTGELFF; CDR3 DNA: TGTGCCAGTAGCTTGCAAGCGGGTAACACCGGGGAGCTGTTTTTT
J gene: TRBJ2-7; V gene: TRBV28; D gene: TRBD1; CDR3 protein: CASSGHRGDRSHEQYF; CDR3 DNA: TGTGCCAGCAGTGGGCACAGGGGGGACCGTTCCCACGAGCAGTACTTC
J gene: TRBJ2-3; V gene: TRBV5-5; D gene: TRBD2; CDR3 protein: CASSLGLAGGPGTDTQYF; CDR3 DNA: TGTGCCAGCAGCTTGGGGCTAGCGGGAGGGCCTGGCACAGATACGCAGTATTTT
J gene: TRBJ1-3; V gene: TRBV7-9; D gene: TRBD1; CDR3 protein: CASPGGGSGNTIYF; CDR3 DNA: TGTGCCAGCCCAGGGGGGGGCTCTGGAAACACCATATATTTT
J gene: TRBJ2-1; V gene: TRBV29-1; D gene: -; CDR3 protein: CSIYMIRSYNEQFF; CDR3 DNA: TGCAGCATATATATGATCCGCTCCTACAATGAGCAGTTCTTC
J gene: TRBJ2-7; V gene: TRBV9; D gene: TRBD2; CDR3 protein: CASSQSGSSYEQYF; CDR3 DNA: TGTGCCAGCAGCCAAAGCGGGAGCTCCTACGAGCAGTACTTC
J gene: TRBJ2-2; V gene: TRBV19; D gene: TRBD1; CDR3 protein: CASSPGTGPNTGELFF; CDR3 DNA: TGTGCCAGTAGTCCAGGGACAGGGCCTAACACCGGGGAGCTGTTTTTT
J gene: TRBJ2-7; V gene: TRBV30; D gene: TRBD1; CDR3 protein: CAWSVDRGSEQYF; CDR3 DNA: TGTGCCTGGAGTGTCGACAGGGGGTCCGAGCAGTACTTC